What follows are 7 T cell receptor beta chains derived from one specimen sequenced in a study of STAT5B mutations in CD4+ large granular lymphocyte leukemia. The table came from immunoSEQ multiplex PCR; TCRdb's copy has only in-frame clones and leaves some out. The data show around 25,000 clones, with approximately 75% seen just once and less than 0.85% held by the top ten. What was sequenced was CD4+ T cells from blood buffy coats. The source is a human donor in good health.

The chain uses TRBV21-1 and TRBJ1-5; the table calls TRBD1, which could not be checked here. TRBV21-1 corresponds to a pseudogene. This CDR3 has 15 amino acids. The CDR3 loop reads CASSKRGQGNQPQHF. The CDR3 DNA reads TGTGCCAGCAGCAAAAGGGGACAGGGTAATCAGCCCCAGCATTTT.

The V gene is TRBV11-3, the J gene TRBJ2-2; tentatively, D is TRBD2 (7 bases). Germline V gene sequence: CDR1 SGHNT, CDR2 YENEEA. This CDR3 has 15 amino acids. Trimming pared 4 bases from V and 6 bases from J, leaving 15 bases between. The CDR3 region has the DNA TGTGCCAGCAGCTCCCCTCGGGGGGCCCCCGGGGAGCTGTTTTTT. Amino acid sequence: CASSSPRGAPGELFF.

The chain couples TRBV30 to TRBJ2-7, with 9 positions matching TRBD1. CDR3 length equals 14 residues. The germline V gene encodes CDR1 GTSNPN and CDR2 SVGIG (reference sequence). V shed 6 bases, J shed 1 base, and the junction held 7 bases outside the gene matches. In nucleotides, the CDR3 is TGTGCCTGTAAGGAACAGGGGGCATCCTACGAGCAGTACTTC. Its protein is CACKEQGASYEQYF.

The CDR3 spells CASSEQGNTEAFF. Here the CDR3 DNA reads TGTGCCAGCAGTGAACAGGGGAACACTGAAGCTTTCTTT. The chain recombines TRBV2 with TRBJ1-1; tentatively, D is TRBD1 (5 bases). The germline CDR1 and CDR2 sequences are SNHLY and FYNNEI. The CDR3 contains 13 residues. Trimming removed 2 bases from V and 1 base from J, with 5 bases in between.

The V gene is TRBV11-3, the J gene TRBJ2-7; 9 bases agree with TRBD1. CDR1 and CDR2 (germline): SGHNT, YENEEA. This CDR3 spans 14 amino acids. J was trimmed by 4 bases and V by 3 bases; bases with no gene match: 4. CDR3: CASSFGQGIYEQYF. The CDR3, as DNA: TGTGCCAGCAGCTTCGGACAGGGGATTTACGAGCAGTACTTC.

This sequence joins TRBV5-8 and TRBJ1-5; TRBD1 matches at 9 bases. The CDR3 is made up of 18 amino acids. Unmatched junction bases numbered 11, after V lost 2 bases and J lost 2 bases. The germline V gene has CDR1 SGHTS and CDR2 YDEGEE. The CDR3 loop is CASSFLDRGASRNQPQHF. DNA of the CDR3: TGTGCCAGCAGCTTCTTGGACAGGGGCGCTTCTCGCAATCAGCCCCAGCATTTT.

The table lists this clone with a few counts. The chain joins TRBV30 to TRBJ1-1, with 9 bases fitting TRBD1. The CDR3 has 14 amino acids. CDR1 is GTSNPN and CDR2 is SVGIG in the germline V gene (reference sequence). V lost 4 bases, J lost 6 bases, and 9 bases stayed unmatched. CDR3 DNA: TGTGCCTGGACCCCGGGACAGGGAAAGGCTGAAGCTTTCTTT. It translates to CAWTPGQGKAEAFF.